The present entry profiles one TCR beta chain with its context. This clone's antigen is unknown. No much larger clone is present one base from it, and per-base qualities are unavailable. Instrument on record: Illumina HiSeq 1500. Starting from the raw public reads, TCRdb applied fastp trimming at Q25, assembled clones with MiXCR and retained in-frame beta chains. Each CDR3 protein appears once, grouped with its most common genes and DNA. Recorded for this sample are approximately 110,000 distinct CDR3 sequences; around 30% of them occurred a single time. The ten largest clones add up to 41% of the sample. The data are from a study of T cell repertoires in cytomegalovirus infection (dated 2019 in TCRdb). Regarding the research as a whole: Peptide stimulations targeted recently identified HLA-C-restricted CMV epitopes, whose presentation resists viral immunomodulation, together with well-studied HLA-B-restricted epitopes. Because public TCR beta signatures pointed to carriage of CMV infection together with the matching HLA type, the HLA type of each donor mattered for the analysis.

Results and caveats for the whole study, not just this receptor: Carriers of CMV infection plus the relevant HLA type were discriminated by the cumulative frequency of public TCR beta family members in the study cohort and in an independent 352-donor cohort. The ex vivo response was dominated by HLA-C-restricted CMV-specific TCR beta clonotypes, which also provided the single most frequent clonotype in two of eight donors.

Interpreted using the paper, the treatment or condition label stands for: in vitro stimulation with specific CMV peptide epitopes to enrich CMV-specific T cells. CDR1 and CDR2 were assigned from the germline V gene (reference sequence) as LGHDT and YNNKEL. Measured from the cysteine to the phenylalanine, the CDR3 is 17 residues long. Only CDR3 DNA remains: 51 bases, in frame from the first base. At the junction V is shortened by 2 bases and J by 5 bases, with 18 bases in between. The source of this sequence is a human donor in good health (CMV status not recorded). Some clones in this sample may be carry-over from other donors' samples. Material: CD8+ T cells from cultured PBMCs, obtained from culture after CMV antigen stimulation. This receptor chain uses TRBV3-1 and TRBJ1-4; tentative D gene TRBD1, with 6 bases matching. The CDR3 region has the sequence CASSQSQGSLLNEKLFF. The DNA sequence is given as TGTGCCAGCAGCCAAAGTCAGGGGTCCTTGCTAAATGAAAAACTGTTTTTT.